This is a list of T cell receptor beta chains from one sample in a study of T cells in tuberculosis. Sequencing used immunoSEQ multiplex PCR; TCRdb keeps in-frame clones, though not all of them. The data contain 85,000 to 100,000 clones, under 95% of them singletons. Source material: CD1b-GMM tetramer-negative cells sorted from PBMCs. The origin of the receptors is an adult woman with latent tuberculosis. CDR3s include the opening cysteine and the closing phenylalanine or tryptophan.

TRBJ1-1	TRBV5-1	CASSWDRANTEAFF
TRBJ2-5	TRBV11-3	CASSPGRLAGGRGEETQYF
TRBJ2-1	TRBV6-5	CASTLRLGAKNEQFF
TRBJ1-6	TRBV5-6	CASRFAATGSPLHF
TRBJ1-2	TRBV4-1	CASSHTLGGTNYGYTF
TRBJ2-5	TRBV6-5	CASSRLAGGEETQYF
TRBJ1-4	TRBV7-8	CASSPGQTTNEKLFF
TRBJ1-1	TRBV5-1	CASSNHRTNTEAFF
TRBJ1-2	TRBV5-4	CASSLAGTRGGYGYTF
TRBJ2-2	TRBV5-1	CASSGGDLNPGELFF
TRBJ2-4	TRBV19	CASNLGVGAKNIQYF
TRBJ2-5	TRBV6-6	CASSYGGGRQETQYF
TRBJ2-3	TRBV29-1	CSAVRGTDTQYF
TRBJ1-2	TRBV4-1	CASSQTQKLTDRYTF
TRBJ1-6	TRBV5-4	CASSLAPDSNSPLHF
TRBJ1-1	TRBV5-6	CASSLQVGEPEAFF
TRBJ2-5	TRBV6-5	CASSSRLAGSQETQYF
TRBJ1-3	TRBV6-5	CASIRDRGQGNTIYF
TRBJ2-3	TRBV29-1	CSVEIGLAGEYTDTQYF
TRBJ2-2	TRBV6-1	CASSDRVNTGELFF
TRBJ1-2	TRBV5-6	CASSLGRMTYGYTF
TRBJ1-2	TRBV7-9	CASSFSQGYGYTF
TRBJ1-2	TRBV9	CASSVRPSESAYGYTF
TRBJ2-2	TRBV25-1	CASGRQGDWNTGELFF
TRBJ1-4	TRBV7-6	CASSSTRGQGEKLFF
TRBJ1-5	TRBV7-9	CASSFTGEQPQHF
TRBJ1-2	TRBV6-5	CASSERSGGYTF
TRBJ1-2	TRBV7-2	CASSLVQGYGYTF
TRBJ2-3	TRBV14	CASSQDEMLAKGARATDTQYF
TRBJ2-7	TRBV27	CASSLFPGTGGSYEQYF
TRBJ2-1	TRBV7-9	CASSRVGQGRYNEQFF
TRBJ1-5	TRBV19	CASSISGFQPQHF
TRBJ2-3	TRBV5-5	CASSLAASGRSDTQYF
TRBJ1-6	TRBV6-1	CASSPRNSNSPLHF
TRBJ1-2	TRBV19	CASAYLDRGGGYTF
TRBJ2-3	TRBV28	CASSLGQKTDTQYF
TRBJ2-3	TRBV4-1	CASSHTEATPPDTQYF
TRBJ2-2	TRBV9	CASSATGTSVSGELFF
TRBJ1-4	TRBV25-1	CASSDIGREGEKLFF